This TCR beta chain was identified during a study of T cell responses to AZD1222 COVID-19 vaccine. TCRdb keeps only in-frame clones here, not all; method: immunoSEQ multiplex PCR. Here the sample spans tens of thousands of clones, roughly 85% being singletons. In this sample, this clone turned up once. Deletions cut 9 bases from V and 3 bases from J, with 30 bases between. This CDR3 contains 18 residues. The germline V gene encodes CDR1 LNHDA and CDR2 SQIVND (reference sequence). The V call is TRBV19, the J call TRBJ2-7; tentative D call: TRBD1 (6 bases). The TCR originated in an adult who received the AZD1222 COVID-19 vaccine. Sample: peripheral blood, taken 28 days after the second AZD1222 dose. CDR3 DNA sequence: TGTGCCAGAAATTGGGGTGGGAGATCTTCGGGACAAATCTACGAGCAGTACTTC. It is translated as CARNWGGRSSGQIYEQYF. Full variable domain (rest looked up from reference TRBV19 and TRBJ2-7): DGGITQSPKYLFRKEGQNVTLSCEQNLNHDAMYWYRQDPGQGLRLIYYSQIVNDFQKGDIAEGYSVSREKKESFPLTVTSAQKNPTAFYLCARNWGGRSSGQIYEQYFGPGTRLTVT.